This TCR beta chain was recovered during a study of control samples from healthy donors and cancer patients. The protocol was immunoSEQ multiplex PCR, while the TCRdb copy is restricted to in-frame clones and leaves out a portion. The sample has approximately 230,000 clones, more than 65% seen once. This clone was detected only once. Germline-derived CDR1 and CDR2 are SEHNR and FQNEAQ (reference sequence). V was pared by 3 bases and J by 10 bases, with 10 bases between. The CDR3 extends over 12 amino acids. V and J are TRBV7-9 and TRBJ2-1; D might be TRBD2 (6 bases). Source material: PBMCs. This sequence originates from a woman aged 60-75 years with lung cancer. DNA for the CDR3: TGTGCCAGCAGCTTTAGGGACTTCGAGCAGTTCTTC. Protein sequence: CASSFRDFEQFF.